These T cell receptor beta chains were read from a single sample in a study of memory CD4+ T cells and cytomegalovirus serostatus. Only in-frame clones appear in the TCRdb table, and some are missing; sequencing was by immunoSEQ multiplex PCR. Of about 59,000 clones listed, 80% to 85% are singletons. The material sequenced was memory CD4+ T cells from blood. Receptors were obtained from an adult in good health and CMV-seronegative. Each CDR3 is given without its conserved first and last residue. The D gene is left open where the match is weak. Size tells how often a clone was seen (once, few, many) or the class of an expanded clone, and some rows leave it out.

v_call	j_call	clone_size	d_call	cdr3_aa
TRBV7-8	TRBJ2-3	-	TRBD2	ASSSRLAGGPRDTQY
TRBV15	TRBJ2-3	few	-	ATSPRGGRAQY
TRBV29-1	TRBJ1-3	-	-	SVVLYSGNTIY
TRBV7-9	TRBJ2-1	-	-	ASSLGGHEQF
TRBV2	TRBJ1-6	-	-	ASSELAGNNSPLH
TRBV6-4	TRBJ1-5	-	TRBD1	ASSDAGTGSNQPQH
TRBV7-2	TRBJ1-3	-	-	ASSQPTGNTIY
TRBV5-1	TRBJ2-3	-	-	ASSLRGSGTDTQY
TRBV5-1	TRBJ2-7	-	-	ASKEQGYEQY
TRBV15	TRBJ1-2	-	-	ATSREDRSPYGYT
TRBV2	TRBJ1-5	few	-	ASRGTAGGKWH
TRBV13	TRBJ2-7	-	TRBD2	ASSLRWGGLGADEQY
TRBV6-5	TRBJ1-5	few	TRBD1	ASSSGTGNQPQH
TRBV19	TRBJ2-6	-	-	ASRTFPNSGANVLT
TRBV27	TRBJ1-2	-	-	ASTFRGGEGGYT
TRBV2	TRBJ1-5	-	TRBD1	ASSEFRTGGKASNQPQH
TRBV11-2	TRBJ2-5	-	TRBD2	ASSVSTGGGETQY
TRBV6-5	TRBJ2-1	-	-	ASSYSVGALFNEQF
TRBV5-5	TRBJ1-2	-	-	ASSLYATSSYGYT
TRBV6-5	TRBJ1-1	-	-	ASSRLDRPGTEAF
TRBV7-9	TRBJ2-4	many	-	ASSPNEGISRSIQY
TRBV28	TRBJ2-1	few	TRBD1	ASSPRGGQGFGNEQF
TRBV14	TRBJ2-7	few	-	ASSHGPTALSYEQY
TRBV6-5	TRBJ2-7	few	-	ASKDDTREQY
TRBV25-1	TRBJ2-7	-	TRBD1	ASSEPPGRGYYEQY
TRBV11-2	TRBJ2-2	few	-	ASSLVRGRTGELF
TRBV7-8	TRBJ1-5	-	TRBD1	ASSLDRGQPQH
TRBV5-6	TRBJ2-6	-	-	ASSLRAGANVLT
TRBV5-1	TRBJ2-7	-	-	ASSLGMARYEQY
TRBV18	TRBJ2-5	-	-	ASSPQETQY
TRBV5-6	TRBJ1-4	-	-	ASSLAGPNEKLF
TRBV11-3	TRBJ2-1	-	TRBD1	ASSRTGGNEQF
TRBV19	TRBJ2-1	-	TRBD2	ASSSGRIYNEQF
TRBV4-3	TRBJ2-1	-	-	ASSQGEDSIANEQF
TRBV27	TRBJ2-7	-	TRBD1	ASSSGGTGRNEQY
TRBV15	TRBJ2-7	once	-	ATSRDKGSYYEQY
TRBV10-3	-	-	-	AISESRGRGAYEQY
TRBV11-2	TRBJ2-1	few	-	ASSLDFGSHEQF
TRBV28	TRBJ2-3	-	-	ASSEQPDTQY
TRBV19	TRBJ2-7	-	-	ASMAGYSYEQY
TRBV5-1	TRBJ2-6	-	TRBD1	ASSPPTGGSSGANVLT
TRBV7-2	TRBJ2-1	-	TRBD2	ASRATSGGEQF
TRBV6-6	TRBJ2-7	medium-sized	-	ASSYIRERYEQY
TRBV7-8	TRBJ2-7	once	-	ASSLDGLYEQY
TRBV6-6	TRBJ1-5	once	TRBD1	ASRTGTSGQPQH
TRBV29-1	TRBJ2-7	-	-	SVESGSDEQY
TRBV19	TRBJ1-1	-	-	ASSGPGQPESEAF
TRBV4-1	TRBJ1-2	-	-	ASSQPPGTLSYYGYT
TRBV7-8	TRBJ2-2	once	-	ASSLAGGTTGELF
TRBV28	TRBJ2-7	-	TRBD1	ASRFGTGGSYEQY
TRBV19	TRBJ1-5	-	-	ASGQNQPQH
TRBV18	TRBJ2-1	-	TRBD2	ASSLRGGLNDEQF
TRBV6-5	TRBJ1-1	-	-	ASSYSYMTPNTEAF
TRBV28	TRBJ1-1	-	-	ASSFSGRPNTEAF
TRBV6-5	TRBJ1-1	-	-	ASSSPQLSAF
TRBV5-1	TRBJ2-4	-	TRBD2	ASSFGGSQAKNIQY
TRBV11-2	TRBJ2-1	-	TRBD2	ASSFRVSGEQF